The 11 T cell receptor beta chains below were found in one sample sequenced in a study of cytomegalovirus exposure and HLA in healthy donors (dated by TCRdb to the late 2010s). The method was the immunoSEQ multiplex PCR assay. The multiplex PCR relied on a mix of 60 forward primers for TCR Vbeta segments and 13 reverse primers for TCR Jbeta segments. Sourced from immuneACCESS, this table was stored by TCRdb with only in-frame sequences that have V and J called. A share of the clones is absent; for the studies checked, an unresolved V gene accounts for under half, and the remainder has no known explanation. This sample lists over 90,000 clones; roughly 70% were detected once. 3% to 4% of the sample is in the top ten clones. Sequences were obtained from PBMCs. The receptors derive from a woman aged 45-59 years in good health and CMV-seronegative.

This clone was detected once. The genes are TRBV10-3 and TRBJ2-1, with D perhaps TRBD2 (7 bases). CDR1 is ENHRY, CDR2 SYGVKD, per germline. V lost 10 bases and J lost 6, with 16 bases in between. This CDR3 has 13 residues. CDR3 nucleotides: TGTGCCACCACGGGGGGCCCGGGCAATGAGCAGTTCTTC. Translated, it gives CATTGGPGNEQFF.

The chain couples TRBV7-8 to TRBJ2-6; 9 nucleotides line up with TRBD1. The germline V gene encodes CDR1 SGHVS and CDR2 FQNEAQ. The CDR3 extends over 15 amino acids. V lost 5 bases to trimming and J lost 3 bases; unmatched junction nucleotides: 2. The DNA of the CDR3 is TGTGCCAGCAGCCGGGACAGGGATGGGGCCAACGTCCTGACTTTC. It translates to CASSRDRDGANVLTF.

The rearrangement uses TRBV5-1 and TRBJ2-3, with TRBD1 as a possible D gene (6 bases). Germline CDR1 and CDR2: SGHRS and YFSETQ. CDR3 length: 15 amino acids. Trimming left V 1 base short and J 3 bases short, with 12 bases between. The CDR3, as DNA: TGCGCCAGCAGCTTGCCAGAGAGGGGGACAGATACGCAGTATTTT. It encodes CASSLPERGTDTQYF.

The chain combines TRBV7-3 with TRBJ2-7, with a possible D match to TRBD1 (6 bases). CDR3 length: 14 amino acids. Trimming removed 1 base at V and 4 bases at J, with 11 bases between. Germline CDR1 and CDR2: SGHTA and FQGTGA. The CDR3 nucleotides read TGTGCCAGCAGCTTAAGGGCTACAGGGTACGAGCAGTACTTC. This gives the protein CASSLRATGYEQYF. Combining the CDR3 with reference TRBV7-3 and TRBJ2-7 gives the whole variable domain GAGVSQTPSNKVTEKGKYVELRCDPISGHTALYWYRQSLGQGPEFLIYFQGTGAADDSGLPNDRFFAVRPEGSVSTLKIQRTERGDSAVYLCASSLRATGYEQYFGPGTRLTVT.

This clone was found once. This chain connects TRBV30 to TRBJ1-3; 7 positions match TRBD1. The CDR3 has 15 residues. CDR1 and CDR2 from the germline V gene are GTSNPN and SVGIG (reference sequence). V was pared by 1 base and J by 3 bases, with 6 bases of the junction left unmatched. The chain's CDR3 is CAWSEIDRDGNTIYF. For the CDR3, the DNA is TGTGCCTGGAGTGAAATTGACAGGGATGGAAACACCATATATTTT.

The chain uses TRBV7-3 and TRBJ2-2; 8 bases are shared with TRBD2. The CDR3 contains 16 residues. Germline CDR1 and CDR2: SGHTA and FQGTGA. V was pared by 0 bases and J by 6 bases, with 6 bases of the junction left unmatched. The CDR3 here is CASSLTVAGGAGELFF. The CDR3 coding sequence is TGTGCCAGCAGCTTAACCGTTGCGGGAGGCGCCGGGGAGCTGTTTTTT.

CDR3 DNA: TGTGCCAGCAGCTTAGCGGAGGGGGCGGGTGGCTATGGCTACACCTTC. It yields the protein CASSLAEGAGGYGYTF. The gene calls are TRBV7-8 and TRBJ1-2, with 7 bases that match TRBD1. The V gene's germline CDR1 is SGHVS and CDR2 FQNEAQ. The CDR3 has 16 amino acids. J was trimmed by 4 bases and V by 0 bases; bases with no gene match: 8.

This chain connects TRBV9 to TRBJ2-7; 8 bases align to TRBD1. The CDR3 contains 17 residues. Germline V gene lookup returns CDR1 SGDLS and CDR2 YYNGEE. V gave up 2 bases and J gave up 0 bases; unmatched junction bases: 10. The CDR3 is CASSVDTGTGFSYEQYF. CDR3 nucleotides: TGTGCCAGCAGCGTGGACACCGGGACAGGATTCTCCTACGAGCAGTACTTC.

The chain uses TRBV10-3 and TRBJ2-7; 15 bases match TRBD2. With 8 bases clipped from V and 2 bases from J, the junction kept 4 bases outside the gene matches. This CDR3 spans 15 amino acids. Per the germline V gene, CDR1 is ENHRY and CDR2 is SYGVKD. The CDR3 region is CAIGLAGGGAYEQYF. Here the CDR3 DNA reads TGTGCCATCGGACTAGCGGGAGGGGGGGCCTACGAGCAGTACTTC.

The chain links TRBV7-2 to TRBJ2-1; 11 bases align to TRBD2. J gave up 12 bases and V 1 base, and 11 bases lay outside the gene matches. The CDR3 runs to 16 residues. Germline CDR1 SGHTA, CDR2 FQGNSA. The CDR3 here is CASSLVVAGGPLGQFF. The CDR3 nucleotides are TGTGCCAGCAGCTTAGTGGTAGCGGGAGGGCCATTAGGGCAGTTCTTC. The full variable domain, in which reference TRBV7-2 and TRBJ2-1 provide the parts outside the CDR3, is GAGVSQSPSNKVTEKGKDVELRCDPISGHTALYWYRQSLGQGLEFLIYFQGNSAPDKSGLPSDRFSAERTGGSVSTLTIQRTQQEDSAVYLCASSLVVAGGPLGQFFGPGTRLTVL.

This clone was observed a few times. The rearrangement joins TRBV29-1 to TRBJ2-5, with 10 bases fitting TRBD2. V trimming: 4 bases; J trimming: 3 bases; junction bases outside the gene matches: 5. Germline V gene sequence: CDR1 SQVTM, CDR2 ANQGSEA. This CDR3 has 14 residues. The CDR3 DNA sequence: TGCAGCGTTGGACCTAGCGGGGGAGAAGAGACCCAGTACTTC. Protein sequence: CSVGPSGGEETQYF.